This entry features one TCR beta chain sequence. Original data processing: Reference gene primer amplification yielded estimated nucleated cell counts. TCRdb's copy holds only in-frame clones and misses some; the assay was immunoSEQ multiplex PCR. That table supplies the V and J calls and clone size; D and trimming were determined from the DNA. The repertoire consists of about 160,000 clones, with approximately 84% occurring once and the leading ten covering about a fifth. V was clipped by 7 bases and J by 3 bases, with 10 bases between them. CDR3 size: 12 residues. Germline V lookup: CDR1 SGHRS, CDR2 YFSETQ. These data originate in a study of blood T cell repertoires in COVID-19. Study details: Italy, Spain and the United States were the sources of the convalescent and acute COVID-19 samples. T cells, B-cell-depleted T cells, or PBMCs provided the cDNA or gDNA that served as material.

The clonotype comes from a woman of 80 years or more with acute or convalescent COVID-19. Sequenced: peripheral blood. The chain recombines TRBV5-1 with TRBJ1-1; D not resolved. CDR3 bases: TGCGCCAGCCGACGCGGGGACACTGAAGCTTTCTTT. It is translated as CASRRGDTEAFF.